This TCR beta chain originates from a study of monozygotic twins with inflammatory bowel disease. In regard to this clonotype: Its antigen is not known.

Overall study results and limits: IBD patients shared fewer clonotypes with other individuals than healthy twins, especially patients with disease activity signs. Patients with IBD had less TCRbeta diversity (inverse Simpson) than their healthy co-twins. The study supported no single strong signal or clonotype linked to IBD. Patient repertoires may have gained variability from differing immunosuppressive treatments.

The CDR3 loop spans 12 amino acids. CDR1 is SGHRS, CDR2 YFSETQ, per germline. Each CDR3 protein gets one entry in TCRdb, which reprocessed the 5' RACE reads and gives no DNA. The sample table sets out around 450,000 distinct CDR3 sequences. Sequenced material: blood. The rearrangement joins TRBV5-1 to TRBJ2-3. This clonotype was sampled from a human donor with ulcerative colitis or Crohn's disease, or a healthy co-twin of an affected twin (not recorded which). Here the CDR3 reads CASSVSADTQYF.